This T cell receptor beta chain appears in the sequencing data of a study of EBV T-cell therapy then PD-1 blockade in nasopharyngeal carcinoma. Sample treatment: AdE1-LMPpoly-expanded autologous EBV-specific T-cell therapy followed by anti-PD-1 nivolumab. Repertoires were generated with immunoSEQ multiplex PCR, while TCRdb's copy carries only in-frame clones and drops some. The table has about 22,000 clones, 65% to 85% seen once. The germline V and J ends were trimmed by 4 bases and 7 bases, with 22 bases remaining between them. CDR1 is MNHNY, CDR2 SVGAGI, per germline (reference sequence). The length of the CDR3 is 16 residues. As to this clone: Its antigen is undetermined.

The chain links TRBV6-6 to TRBJ1-1, with D possibly being TRBD1 (6 bases). The material was CD8+ T cells from blood, obtained at day -245 from a patient whose treatment included autologous EBV-specific T cells and nivolumab. The clonotype comes from a man in his forties or fifties with nasopharyngeal carcinoma. The CDR3 DNA is TGTGCCAGCAGTTCCGAAATTCCCAGGGGTGGGAGTGAAGCTTTCTTT. It encodes CASSSEIPRGGSEAFF.